Below, one T cell receptor beta chain is given with its context. TCRdb keeps only in-frame clones here, not all; method: immunoSEQ multiplex PCR. The repertoire includes a few hundred thousand clones, 77% of them detected once, and 12% sits in the top ten. This entry belongs to a study of shared clonotypes between healthy human individuals. The CDR3 covers 16 residues. Trimming pared 1 base from V and 4 bases from J, leaving 17 bases between. Germline CDR1 and CDR2: SGHRS and YFSETQ. Sequenced sample: PBMCs. This chain links TRBV5-1 with TRBJ1-1; maybe TRBD1 (5 bases). The receptor's source is a woman aged 40 to 49 in good health. Some clones in this sample may be carry-over from other donors' samples. The CDR3 nucleotides read TGCGCCAGCAGCTTGAAAAACCCAGGGTATACCACTGAAGCTTTCTTT. Encoded protein: CASSLKNPGYTTEAFF.